This TCR beta chain derives from a study of cytomegalovirus exposure and HLA in healthy donors. Study as a whole: According to later analysis, the same platform produced the 110 or so validation and around 730 first-cohort repertoires. General study results and limits: In vitro work confirmed that three CMV-associated chains recognize CMV antigens. Many donors carried some public TCRs, although rarity characterized most TCR sequences. It was reported that the classifier diagnosed cytomegalovirus status with high specificity and sensitivity in both the original and validation cohorts.

Here immunoSEQ multiplex PCR was the method, and the copy in TCRdb shows in-frame clones only, minus some. The sample includes 150,000 to 180,000 clones, approximately 86% seen only once; the top ten take 20% to 25%. This CDR3 spans 15 amino acids. From germline, CDR1 is LNHNV and CDR2 YYDKDF (reference sequence). Trimming cost V 0 bases and J 2 bases; bases outside gene matches: 4. This clone was seen just once. Its matching antigen is unknown. This chain joins TRBV15 and TRBJ2-7; 7 bases align to TRBD1. The specimen was PBMCs. The source of this sequence is a young man in good health and CMV-seropositive. The DNA of the CDR3 is TGTGCCACCAGCAGAGAAAGGGGGACAGCCTACGAGCAGTACTTC. It yields the protein CATSRERGTAYEQYF.